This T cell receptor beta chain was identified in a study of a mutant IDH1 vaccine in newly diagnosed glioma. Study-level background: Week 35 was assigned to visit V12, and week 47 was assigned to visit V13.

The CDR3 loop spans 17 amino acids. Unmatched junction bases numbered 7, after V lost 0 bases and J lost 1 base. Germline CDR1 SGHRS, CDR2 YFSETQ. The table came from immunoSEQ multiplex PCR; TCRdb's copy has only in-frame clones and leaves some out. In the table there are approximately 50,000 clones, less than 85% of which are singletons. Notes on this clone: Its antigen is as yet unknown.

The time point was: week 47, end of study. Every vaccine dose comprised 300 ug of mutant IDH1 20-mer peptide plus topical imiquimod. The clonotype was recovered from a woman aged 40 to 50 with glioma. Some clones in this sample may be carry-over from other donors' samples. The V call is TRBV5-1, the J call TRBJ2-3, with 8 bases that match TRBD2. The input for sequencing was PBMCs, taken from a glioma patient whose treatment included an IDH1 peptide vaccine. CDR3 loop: CASSLGLASPGTDTQYF. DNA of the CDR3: TGCGCCAGCAGCTTGGGACTAGCGAGCCCAGGCACAGATACGCAGTATTTT.